One and the same sample provided the 27 T cell receptor beta chains below, sequenced in a study of OX40 agonist ivuxolimab in advanced cancers. Profiling relied on immunoSEQ multiplex PCR, and the TCRdb table lists in-frame clones only, not all of them. The sample shows tens of thousands of clones, 81% of them seen only once. The sample in question was CD4+ or CD8+ T cells sorted from blood, obtained in a trial of the OX40 agonist ivuxolimab. These receptors all stem from an adult with an advanced solid tumor such as melanoma, head and neck, liver or kidney cancer.

V gene TRBV28 combines with J gene TRBJ2-5; 13 nucleotides align to TRBD2. With V trimmed by 7 bases and J by 3 bases, 8 bases remained unmatched. CDR1 and CDR2 (germline): MDHEN, SYDVKM. The CDR3 totals 16 residues. The CDR3 region has the DNA TGTGCCAGCACCCGACTTGGACTAGCGGGAGAAGAGACCCAGTACTTC. As protein: CASTRLGLAGEETQYF.

The chain has TRBV7-2 and TRBJ2-7; TRBD2 is a possible D gene (5 bases). Looked up from germline, CDR1 is SGHTA and CDR2 is FQGNSA. V gave up 1 base and J gave up 5 bases, with 21 bases separating them. The CDR3 loop spans 17 amino acids. The DNA of the CDR3 is TGTGCCAGCAGCTTAGAGTCCCCGGACTCGGGCCTTAACGAGCAGTACGTC. It yields the protein CASSLESPDSGLNEQYV.

V and J are TRBV5-4 and TRBJ1-4; D unclear. The CDR3 totals 14 residues. From germline, CDR1 is SGHNT and CDR2 YYREEE (reference sequence). V was shortened by 2 bases and J by 4 bases, with 9 bases between the two germline ends. This CDR3 is CASSLSSVNEKLFF. The DNA for the CDR3 is TGTGCCAGCAGCTTATCTTCAGTTAATGAAAAACTGTTTTTT.

The chain is built from TRBV5-4 and TRBJ1-1, with a possible D match to TRBD1 (6 bases). The CDR3 is 13 residues long. Per the germline V gene, CDR1 is SGHNT and CDR2 is YYREEE (reference sequence). V lost 3 bases and J lost 7, with 13 bases in between. The CDR3 region has the DNA TGTGCCAGCAGCTCGGGGGCTAGTGTTGAAGCTTTCTTT. This encodes CASSSGASVEAFF.

The V call is TRBV28, the J call TRBJ1-1; D remains unclear. Germline V gene data show CDR1 as MDHEN and CDR2 as SYDVKM. Trimming cost V 7 bases and J 5 bases, with 8 bases left between them. The CDR3 runs to 11 residues. CDR3 loop: CASTLGTEAFF. CDR3 DNA: TGTGCCAGCACACTGGGGACTGAAGCTTTCTTT.

A single count supports this clone. V and J are TRBV7-8 and TRBJ2-5; 9 bases match TRBD1. CDR1 and CDR2 from the germline V gene are SGHVS and FQNEAQ. V lost 6 bases to trimming and J lost 5 bases; unmatched junction nucleotides: 13. This CDR3 is 16 amino acids long. For the CDR3, the DNA is TGTGCCAGCAGTCACTACCAACAGGGGGCTGAGGAGACCCAGTACTTC. This translates into CASSHYQQGAEETQYF.

In this sample, this clone turned up a few times. This chain joins TRBV5-1 and TRBJ1-1, with D maybe TRBD1 (6 bases). CDR1 is SGHRS and CDR2 is YFSETQ in the germline V gene. The germline V and J ends were trimmed by 1 base and 8 bases, with 12 bases remaining between them. The CDR3 has 13 residues. Written as DNA, the CDR3 is TGCGCCAGCAGCTTGTACTCAGGGGACGAAGCTTTCTTT. Its protein product is CASSLYSGDEAFF.

Details on this clone: In the same sample, other DNA sequences code for this CDR3. The rearrangement links TRBV28 to TRBJ1-1; D is undetermined. The CDR3 length is 11 residues. Germline CDR1 reads MDHEN; CDR2 reads SYDVKM. The V end lost 9 bases, the J end lost 2 bases, and 7 bases lay between the germline ends. The CDR3 spells CASSPNTEAFF. CDR3 sequence (DNA): TGTGCCAGTAGCCCTAACACTGAAGCTTTCTTT.

V gene TRBV6-5 combines with J gene TRBJ2-7; D could derive from TRBD1 or TRBD2 (6 bases each). The germline V gene encodes CDR1 MNHEY and CDR2 SVGAGI. The ends were cut back, 7 bases at V and 1 base at J, with 14 bases in the middle. CDR3 length: 14 residues. CDR3 loop: CASTVRGVSYEQYF. CDR3 coding DNA: TGTGCCAGCACTGTGAGGGGGGTTTCCTACGAGCAGTACTTC.

The CDR3 here is CASSPWTVGELFF. In DNA, the CDR3 is TGTGCCAGCAGCCCGTGGACGGTCGGGGAGCTGTTTTTT. The V gene is TRBV27, the J gene TRBJ2-2, with D unclear. The length of the CDR3 is 13 residues. Trimming removed 6 bases at V and 7 bases at J, with 12 bases between. The germline gives CDR1 MNHEY, CDR2 SMNVEV (reference sequence).

This rearrangement joins TRBV6-1 to TRBJ2-7; possibly TRBD2 for D (5 bases). Germline lookup yields CDR1 MNHNS and CDR2 SASEGT. V lost 2 bases, J lost 4 bases, and 15 bases lay in between. This CDR3 contains 15 residues. The CDR3 protein is CASSETAAEGYEQYF. The DNA for the CDR3 is TGTGCCAGCAGTGAAACAGCGGCAGAAGGTTACGAGCAGTACTTC.

This chain's CDR3 is CASSLTGGFRNIQYF. The CDR3 region has the DNA TGTGCCAGCAGTTTGACAGGGGGCTTTAGGAACATTCAGTACTTC. The genes are TRBV27 and TRBJ2-4; 10 positions match TRBD1. J was trimmed by 7 bases and V by 3 bases; bases with no gene match: 6. CDR1 is MNHEY, CDR2 SMNVEV, per germline (reference sequence). This CDR3 is built from 15 residues.

The chain combines TRBV5-1 with TRBJ1-1; the D gene is possibly TRBD1 (6 bases). Germline lookup yields CDR1 SGHRS and CDR2 YFSETQ. The CDR3 is 16 residues long. Trimming removed 1 base from V and 1 base from J, with 14 bases in between. CDR3 sequence: CASSLKTAGANTEAFF. The CDR3 bases are TGCGCCAGCAGCTTGAAAACGGCGGGGGCGAACACTGAAGCTTTCTTT.

This chain connects TRBV5-8 to TRBJ2-5; 16 nucleotides line up with TRBD2. The CDR3 length is 17 residues. After removal of 2 bases from V and 5 bases from J, the junction contained 6 bases not matched to a gene. The germline gives CDR1 SGHTS, CDR2 YDEGEE. CDR3 DNA: TGTGCCAGCAGCTTCGGGACTAGCGGGGGGGCCTGGGAGACCCAGTACTTC. Its translation: CASSFGTSGGAWETQYF.

The gene calls are TRBV6-1 and TRBJ2-7; D is perhaps TRBD2 (6 bases). With 10 bases removed from V and 4 bases from J, the gap between germline ends came to 17 bases. In germline, CDR1 is MNHNS, CDR2 SASEGT. CDR3 length equals 13 residues. As DNA, the CDR3 is TGTGCCATCCGGCCGGGAGTGTCGTACGAGCAGTACTTC. Amino acids: CAIRPGVSYEQYF.

The chain is built from TRBV5-6 and TRBJ1-5, with a possible D match to TRBD1 (6 bases). The CDR3 is 15 residues long. The germline V gene encodes CDR1 SGHDT and CDR2 YYEEEE. V lost 3 bases and J lost 5, with 15 bases in between. The CDR3 coding sequence is TGTGCCAGCAGCTCAGGGGTCCGGGTGGATCAGCCCCAGCATTTT. Translation gives CASSSGVRVDQPQHF.

This sequence joins TRBV6-1 and TRBJ1-4; D perhaps matches TRBD1 (5 bases). Trimming shortened V by 7 bases and J by 0 bases, and 12 bases separated the two germline ends. CDR3 length equals 15 residues. Per the germline V gene, CDR1 is MNHNS and CDR2 is SASEGT. CDR3: CASTGRPATNEKLFF. The CDR3 DNA sequence: TGTGCCAGCACAGGGAGGCCTGCAACTAATGAAAAACTGTTTTTT.

The chain is built from TRBV7-2 and TRBJ1-5; D ambiguous. Deletions cut 5 bases from V and 2 bases from J, with 13 bases between. Per germline, CDR1 SGHTA and CDR2 FQGNSA. The CDR3 has 15 amino acids. CDR3 nucleotides: TGTGCCAGCAGCCCGACGCGTTGGGGCAATCAGCCCCAGCATTTT. It specifies CASSPTRWGNQPQHF.

The chain joins TRBV28 to TRBJ1-2; 9 positions agree with TRBD1. From germline, CDR1 is MDHEN and CDR2 SYDVKM. The CDR3 consists of 14 residues. V dropped 5 bases and J dropped 4; count of bases not matched to a gene: 5. This CDR3 is CASSPGQGIYGYTF. CDR3 sequence (DNA): TGTGCCAGCAGTCCCGGACAGGGGATCTATGGCTACACCTTC.

This chain connects TRBV6-6 to TRBJ2-7, with TRBD1 matching over 7 bases. Germline V CDR1 and CDR2: MNHNY, SVGAGI (reference sequence). V lost 5 bases to trimming and J lost 3 bases; unmatched junction nucleotides: 4. CDR3 length equals 13 residues. The CDR3 sequence: CASSPRQGYEQYF. CDR3 coding DNA: TGTGCCAGCAGTCCCCGACAGGGCTACGAGCAGTACTTC.

This chain uses TRBV25-1 with TRBJ2-6, with D maybe TRBD2 (6 bases). The CDR3 spans 17 residues. Germline loops: CDR1 MGHDK, CDR2 SYGVNS. Trimming shortened V by 2 bases and J by 0 bases, and 11 bases separated the two germline ends. CDR3 in amino acids: CASSEGTDSSGANVLTF. The CDR3 DNA sequence: TGTGCCAGCAGTGAAGGGACTGATAGCTCTGGGGCCAACGTCCTGACTTTC.

This sequence joins TRBV7-4 and TRBJ2-5; tentatively, D is TRBD2 (6 bases). This CDR3 spans 14 amino acids. Between the trimmed V and J ends, which lost 2 bases and 5 bases, there was a span of 12 bases. The germline CDR1 and CDR2 sequences are SGHVT and SQSDAQ. The CDR3 DNA follows: TGTGCCAGCAGCTTACGGGGGAGTTCGGAGACCCAGTACTTC. Residues: CASSLRGSSETQYF. The variable domain in full, completed from reference TRBV7-4 and TRBJ2-5, reads GAGVSQSPRYKVAKRGRDVALRCDSISGHVTLYWYRQTLGQGSEVLTYSQSDAQRDKSGRPSGRFSAERPERSVSTLKIQRTEQGDSAVYLCASSLRGSSETQYFGPGTRLLVL.

This clone came up a few times. The chain joins TRBV7-2 to TRBJ2-1; 11 nucleotides agree with TRBD2. CDR1 and CDR2 (germline): SGHTA, FQGNSA. The CDR3 runs 15 residues. The V gene end was trimmed by 4 bases and the J gene end by 4 bases; junction bases not matched to a gene: 3. Here the CDR3 DNA reads TGTGCCAGCAGCTACCTAGCGGGAGGATACAATGAGCAGTTCTTC. Protein product: CASSYLAGGYNEQFF.

This chain joins TRBV11-2 and TRBJ1-3, with a possible D match to TRBD1 (5 bases). The CDR3 is made up of 12 amino acids. Germline lookup yields CDR1 SGHAT and CDR2 FQNNGV. The V end lost 5 bases, the J end lost 5 bases, and 7 bases lay between the germline ends. The CDR3 sequence: CASSPDRNTIYF. The CDR3 region has the DNA TGTGCCAGCAGCCCGGACAGAAACACCATATATTTT.

V usage is TRBV6-1 and J usage is TRBJ1-1; 9 bases align to TRBD1. Per the germline V gene, CDR1 is MNHNS and CDR2 is SASEGT. This CDR3 contains 13 residues. J gave up 6 bases and V 4 bases, and 3 bases lay outside the gene matches. CDR3 sequence reads: CASSVGQGAEAFF. CDR3 bases: TGTGCCAGCAGTGTGGGACAGGGAGCTGAAGCTTTCTTT.

The chain uses TRBV28 and TRBJ1-6; D unclear. V lost 3 bases and J 6 bases, leaving 18 bases between the germline ends. CDR3 length: 17 residues. In germline, CDR1 is MDHEN, CDR2 SYDVKM. CDR3 sequence (DNA): TGTGCCAGCAGTTTTGCGTCGTTAGGGCCAGCTAATTCACCCCTCCACTTT. It translates to CASSFASLGPANSPLHF.

The V call is TRBV29-1, the J call TRBJ2-2; 11 nucleotides line up with TRBD1. The CDR3 is made up of 15 amino acids. V dropped 7 bases and J dropped 7; count of bases not matched to a gene: 11. Germline CDR1 and CDR2: SQVTM and ANQGSEA. The CDR3 reads CSASAGQGGGGELFF. The DNA for the CDR3 is TGCAGCGCATCGGCGGGACAGGGGGGGGGCGGGGAGCTGTTTTTT.